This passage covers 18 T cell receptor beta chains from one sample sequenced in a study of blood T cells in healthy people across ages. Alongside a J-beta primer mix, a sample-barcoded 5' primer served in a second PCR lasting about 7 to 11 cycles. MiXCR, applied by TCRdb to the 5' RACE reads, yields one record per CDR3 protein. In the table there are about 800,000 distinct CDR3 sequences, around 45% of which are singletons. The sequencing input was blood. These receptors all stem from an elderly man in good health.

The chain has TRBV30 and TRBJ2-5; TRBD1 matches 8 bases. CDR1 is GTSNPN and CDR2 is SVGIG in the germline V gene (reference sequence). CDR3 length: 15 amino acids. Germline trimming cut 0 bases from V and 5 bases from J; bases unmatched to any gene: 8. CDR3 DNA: TGTGCCTGGAGTGTAGGGCAGGGGGCGAGGGAGACCCAGTACTTC. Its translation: CAWSVGQGARETQYF.

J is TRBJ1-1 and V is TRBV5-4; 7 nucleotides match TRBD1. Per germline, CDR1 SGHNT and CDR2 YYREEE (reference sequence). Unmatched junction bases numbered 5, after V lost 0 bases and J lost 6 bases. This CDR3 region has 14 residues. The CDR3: CASSLDRGGAEAFF. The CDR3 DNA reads TGTGCCAGCAGCTTGGACAGGGGTGGCGCTGAAGCTTTCTTT.

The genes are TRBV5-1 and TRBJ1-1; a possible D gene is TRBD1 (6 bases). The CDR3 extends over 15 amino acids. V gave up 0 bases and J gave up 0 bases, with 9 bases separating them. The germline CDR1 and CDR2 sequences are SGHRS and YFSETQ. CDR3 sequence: CASSLGQAMNTEAFF. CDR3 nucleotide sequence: TGCGCCAGCAGCTTGGGACAGGCCATGAACACTGAAGCTTTCTTT.

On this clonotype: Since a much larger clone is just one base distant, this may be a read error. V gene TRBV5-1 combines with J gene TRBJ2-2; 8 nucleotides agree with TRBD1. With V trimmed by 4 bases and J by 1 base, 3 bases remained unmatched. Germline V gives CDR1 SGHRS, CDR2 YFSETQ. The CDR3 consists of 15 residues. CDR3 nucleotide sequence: TGCGCCAGCAGCGCTGGACAGGGGAACACCGGGGAGCTGTTTTTT. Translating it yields CASSAGQGNTGELFF.

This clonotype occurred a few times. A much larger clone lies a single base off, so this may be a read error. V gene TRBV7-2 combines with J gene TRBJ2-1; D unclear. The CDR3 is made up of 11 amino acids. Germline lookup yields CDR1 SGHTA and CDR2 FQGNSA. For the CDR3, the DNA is TGTGCCGGCAGCGCTAGCAATGAGCAGTTCTTC. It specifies CAGSASNEQFF.

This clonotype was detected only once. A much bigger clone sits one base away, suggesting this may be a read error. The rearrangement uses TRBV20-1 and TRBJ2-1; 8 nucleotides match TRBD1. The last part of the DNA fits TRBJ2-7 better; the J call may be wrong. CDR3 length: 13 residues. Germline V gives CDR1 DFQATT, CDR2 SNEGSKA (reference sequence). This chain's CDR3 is CSAPDRVYNEQYF. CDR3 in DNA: TGCAGTGCGCCGGACAGGGTCTACAATGAGCAGTACTTC.

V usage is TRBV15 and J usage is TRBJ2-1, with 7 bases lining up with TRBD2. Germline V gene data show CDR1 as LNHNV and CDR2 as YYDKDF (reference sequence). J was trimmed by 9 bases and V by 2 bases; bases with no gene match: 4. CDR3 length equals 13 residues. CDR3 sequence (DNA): TGTGCCACCAGCAGACTCCTAGCGGCTGAGCAGTTCTTC. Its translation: CATSRLLAAEQFF.

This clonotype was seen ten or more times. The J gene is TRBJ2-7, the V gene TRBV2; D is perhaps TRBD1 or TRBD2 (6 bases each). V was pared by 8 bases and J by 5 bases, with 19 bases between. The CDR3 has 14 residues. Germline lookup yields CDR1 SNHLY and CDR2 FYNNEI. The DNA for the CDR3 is TGTGCCAGCTCCGCAGGGGACTGGATGGACGAGCAGTACTTC. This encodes CASSAGDWMDEQYF.

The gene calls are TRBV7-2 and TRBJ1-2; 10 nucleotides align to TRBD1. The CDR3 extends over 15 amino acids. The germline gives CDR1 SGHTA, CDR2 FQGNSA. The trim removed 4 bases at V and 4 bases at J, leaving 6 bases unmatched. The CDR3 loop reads CASSYRDRGSYGYTF. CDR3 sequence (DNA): TGTGCCAGCAGCTACCGGGACAGGGGTTCCTATGGCTACACCTTC.

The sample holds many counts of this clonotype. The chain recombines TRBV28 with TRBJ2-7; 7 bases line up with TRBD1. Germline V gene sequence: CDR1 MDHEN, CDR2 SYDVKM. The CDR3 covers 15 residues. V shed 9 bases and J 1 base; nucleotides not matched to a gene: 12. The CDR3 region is CARPLLRDRSYEQYF. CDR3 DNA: TGTGCCAGACCCTTACTCCGGGACAGATCCTACGAGCAGTACTTC.

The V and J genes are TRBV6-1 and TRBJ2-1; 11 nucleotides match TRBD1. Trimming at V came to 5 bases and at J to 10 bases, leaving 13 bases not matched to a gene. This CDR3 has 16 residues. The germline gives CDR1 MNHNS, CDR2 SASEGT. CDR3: CASSSRDRGDLREQFF. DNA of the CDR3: TGTGCCAGCAGTAGCCGGGACAGGGGGGACCTGCGAGAGCAGTTCTTC.

CDR3 region: CSARGGARRDYEQYF. As DNA, the CDR3 is TGCAGTGCTAGAGGCGGGGCGCGGAGGGACTACGAGCAGTACTTC. The chain couples TRBV20-1 to TRBJ2-5; tentative D call: TRBD2 (6 bases). The J call is doubtful: the DNA matches TRBJ2-7 better. Germline CDR1 is DFQATT and CDR2 is SNEGSKA (reference sequence). This CDR3 spans 15 amino acids.

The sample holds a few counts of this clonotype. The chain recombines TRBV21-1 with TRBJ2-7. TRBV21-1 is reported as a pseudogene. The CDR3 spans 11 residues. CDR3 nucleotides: TGTGCCAGCAGCACCTTTTACGAGCAGTACTTC. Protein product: CASSTFYEQYF.

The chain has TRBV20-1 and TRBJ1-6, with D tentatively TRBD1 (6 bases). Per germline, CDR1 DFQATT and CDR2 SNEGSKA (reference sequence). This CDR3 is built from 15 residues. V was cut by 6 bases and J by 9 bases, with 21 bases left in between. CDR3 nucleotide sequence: TGCAGTGCCCGCTCGGGGGCAGTGTTTGGTTCACCCCTCCACTTT. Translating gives CSARSGAVFGSPLHF.

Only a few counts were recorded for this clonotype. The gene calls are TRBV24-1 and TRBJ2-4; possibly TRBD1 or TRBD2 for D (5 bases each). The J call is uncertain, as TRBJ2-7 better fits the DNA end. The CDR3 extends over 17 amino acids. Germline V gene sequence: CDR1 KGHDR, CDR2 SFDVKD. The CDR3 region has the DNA TGTGCCACCAGTGATTCATACTCCCGGGACGGAATCTACGAGCAGTACTTC. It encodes CATSDSYSRDGIYEQYF.

CDR3: CASSPGGRSAKNIQYF. In DNA form, the CDR3 reads TGTGCCAGCTCACCGGGCGGGAGGTCGGCCAAAAACATTCAGTACTTC. This chain links TRBV18 with TRBJ2-5; 8 nucleotides match TRBD2. The DNA matches TRBJ2-4 better at its end, which makes the J call doubtful. Germline V gene sequence: CDR1 KGHSH, CDR2 LQKENI. CDR3 length equals 16 residues.

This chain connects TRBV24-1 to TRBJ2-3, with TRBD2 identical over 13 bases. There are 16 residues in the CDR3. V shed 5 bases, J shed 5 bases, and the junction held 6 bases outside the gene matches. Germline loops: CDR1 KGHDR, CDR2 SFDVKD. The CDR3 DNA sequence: TGTGCCACCAGTGCCTACAGACTAGCGGGAGGAGATACGCAGTATTTT. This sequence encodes CATSAYRLAGGDTQYF.

For the CDR3, the DNA is TGCGCCAGCAGCCAAGGAACTAGCGGGGTAGGTGAGCAGTACTTC. Translating gives CASSQGTSGVGEQYF. V is TRBV4-3 and J is TRBJ2-7; the match to TRBD2 covers 10 bases. Germline CDR1 is LGHNA and CDR2 is YSLEER. The CDR3 is 15 amino acids. The junction had 7 bases not matched to a gene; V was cut back by 1 base and J by 7 bases.